This paragraph covers one TCR beta chain sequence. Per the germline V gene, CDR1 is LNHNV and CDR2 is YYDKDF (reference sequence). The CDR3 totals 13 residues. Trimming stripped 5 bases from V and 1 base from J, with 8 bases between. Some 27,000 T cell genomes, or around 180 ng DNA, went into the sorted-subset replicate PCRs. TCRdb's table, derived via immunoSEQ multiplex PCR, lists solely in-frame clones and lacks some. This table holds millions of clones, approximately 95% found once. Donors, without exception, were Caucasian adults residing in Nashville, Tennessee. The authors divided CD4+ cells into CD45RA+ naive and CD45RA-negative memory subsets. The entry originates in a study of shared clonotypes between healthy human individuals. As for the study in general: CD4 naive and memory got three plates each, CD8 naive two, CD8 memory one.

The sequenced sample was naive CD4+ T cells from PBMCs. Sample subset: CD45RA+ positively selected. This rearrangement joins TRBV15 to TRBJ2-5; D is ambiguous. The TCR sequence derives from a man aged 18 to 35 in good health. Some clones in this sample may be carry-over from other donors' samples. For the CDR3, the DNA is TGTGCCACCAGCGGATCTTTCCAAGAGACCCAGTACTTC. This encodes CATSGSFQETQYF.